The source of this TCR beta chain is a study of blood T cell repertoires in COVID-19. Overall study context: COVID-19 samples from acute and convalescent phases originated in the United States, Italy and Spain.

V was pared by 4 bases and J by 2 bases, with 5 bases of the junction left unmatched. The V gene's germline CDR1 is LGHDT and CDR2 YNNKEL (reference sequence). The CDR3 loop spans 15 amino acids. Authors' processing steps: The authors estimated nucleated cell counts from reference gene primer amplification. Using immunoSEQ multiplex PCR, the repertoire was profiled, and TCRdb retains in-frame clones only, with some absent. V and J calls and clone size are as listed in that table; D and trimming were resolved from the DNA. Of about 160,000 clones in the sample, approximately 88% are singletons; the top ten hold 2.2%.

The clonotype originates from a man aged 70 or older with acute or convalescent COVID-19. The chain recombines TRBV3-1 (or the pseudogene TRBV3-2) with TRBJ1-3; 7 nucleotides agree with TRBD1. Sequencing was performed on peripheral blood. The CDR3 nucleotides are TGTGCCAGCAGCCCGAGGACAGGAGCTGGAAACACCATATATTTT. Translation gives CASSPRTGAGNTIYF.